The rows below give T cell receptor beta chains drawn from one sample of a study of OX40 agonist ivuxolimab in advanced cancers. Produced via immunoSEQ multiplex PCR; TCRdb's table is partial and in-frame only. The data show around 140,000 clones, roughly nine tenths seen once. The sequencing here drew on CD4+ or CD8+ T cells sorted from blood, taken in a trial of the OX40 agonist ivuxolimab. All receptors come from an adult with an advanced solid tumor such as melanoma, head and neck, liver or kidney cancer. CDR3s include the opening cysteine and the closing phenylalanine or tryptophan. D genes are given only for firm matches. Only some rows state a clone size, as once, few, many or a class for expanded clones.

>.|TRBV7-9|TRBJ2-1|.
TGTGCCAGCAGCCCCGGGATGAGGGGGTCTTCCTACAATGAGCAGTTCTTC
CASSPGMRGSSYNEQFF
>TRBD2|TRBV2|TRBJ2-5|.
TGTGCCAGCAGTGAGGATCTAGCGGGACTGGAGACCCAGTACTTC
CASSEDLAGLETQYF
>TRBD1|TRBV5-6|TRBJ2-7|.
TGTGCCAGCAGCTCTACAGGGGACGAGCAGTACTTC
CASSSTGDEQYF
>.|TRBV5-5|TRBJ1-2|.
TGTGCCAGCAGCTGGCTCCCAGAGAACAACTATGGCTACACCTTC
CASSWLPENNYGYTF
>.|TRBV19|TRBJ1-1|.
TGTGCCAGTAGAAATACAGGGAGGAACACTGAAGCTTTCTTT
CASRNTGRNTEAFF
>TRBD1|TRBV5-1|TRBJ2-5|.
TGCGCCAGCAGCAATACAGGGGTGGAGGAGCAGTACTTC
CASSNTGVEEQYF
>.|TRBV5-1|TRBJ1-2|.
TGCGCCAGCAGCTTGGCCGGGGGAGCTTCAAACTATGGCTACACCTTC
CASSLAGGASNYGYTF
>TRBD2|TRBV2|TRBJ2-2|once
TGTGCCAGCAGTGTGAGGGTAGCGGGAGCGGTCGGGGAGCTGTTTTTT
CASSVRVAGAVGELFF
>TRBD1|TRBV6-1|TRBJ1-4|.
TGTGCCAGCAGTGAAGGTGACAGGGTAACTAATGAAAAACTGTTTTTT
CASSEGDRVTNEKLFF
>TRBD1|TRBV6-1|TRBJ2-3|.
TGTGCCAGCAGCAACCGGGACAGGACGACAGATACGCAGTATTTT
CASSNRDRTTDTQYF
>.|TRBV6-6|TRBJ1-1|.
TGTGCCAGCAGTTACTCGGAGGTAGTATCTGAAGCTTTCTTT
CASSYSEVVSEAFF
>.|TRBV10-3|TRBJ1-1|few
TGTGCCATCAGAACTACGATTACACCGAACACTGAAGCTTTCTTT
CAIRTTITPNTEAFF
>.|TRBV4-2|TRBJ2-6|.
TGTGCCAGCAGCCAAGAATCCCGGATATCTGGGGCCAACGTCCTGACTTTC
CASSQESRISGANVLTF
>.|TRBV21-1|TRBJ2-5|once
TGTGCCAGCAGTTCAGGGGCCCGACAGGGGTGGGAGACCCAGTACTTC
CASSSGARQGWETQYF
>TRBD1|TRBV25-1|TRBJ1-1|once
TGTGCCAGCAGTGGGGACAGGGGATACACTGAAGCTTTCTTT
CASSGDRGYTEAFF
>TRBD2|TRBV27|TRBJ2-7|many
TGTGCCAGCAGCCCGACTATGAGCGGGAGCTACGAGCAGTACTTC
CASSPTMSGSYEQYF
>.|TRBV2|TRBJ1-1|.
TGTGCCAGCAGCGAACTTCCGGGGTCGGCCACTGAAGCTTTCTTT
CASSELPGSATEAFF
>TRBD1|TRBV2|TRBJ2-7|.
TGTGCCAGCATGGGACAGGGTGGGAGGGAGCAGTACTTC
CASMGQGGREQYF
>.|TRBV6-5|TRBJ1-1|once
TGTGCCAGCAGTTACTCGGGGACAATGAACACTGAAGCTTTCTTT
CASSYSGTMNTEAFF
>.|TRBV5-1|TRBJ2-1|.
TGCGCCAGCAGCCGCTCACCCAATGAGCAGTTCTTC
CASSRSPNEQFF
>.|TRBV27|TRBJ2-1|.
TGTGCCAGCAGTTCCCCCATACGGATGTACAATGAGCAGTTCTTC
CASSSPIRMYNEQFF
>TRBD2|TRBV28|TRBJ2-3|.
TGTGCCAGCGTAAGCGGGAGGATCGCAGATACGCAGTATTTT
CASVSGRIADTQYF
>.|TRBV5-1|TRBJ2-7|.
TGCGCCAGCAGCAAGACTGGCTTCTACGAGCAGTACTTC
CASSKTGFYEQYF
>.|TRBV28|TRBJ2-7|.
TGTGCCAGCAGACCCCTCGCTTCTTTGGCCAAATACGAGCAGTACTTC
CASRPLASLAKYEQYF
>TRBD1|TRBV9|TRBJ1-6|.
TGTGCCAGCAGCGTGGGACAGGTAGTTAATTCACCCCTCCACTTT
CASSVGQVVNSPLHF
>.|TRBV28|TRBJ2-6|.
TGTGCCAGCAGTTTACGTGGGCGCGGGGCCAACGTCCTGACTTTC
CASSLRGRGANVLTF
>.|TRBV10-3|TRBJ2-1|.
TGTGCCATCAGTGAGTCGAGCACACCCTACAATGAGCAGTTCTTC
CAISESSTPYNEQFF
>.|TRBV11-2|TRBJ1-1|.
TGTGCCAGCAGCTTATACAGGAACACTGAAGCTTTCTTT
CASSLYRNTEAFF
>TRBD1|TRBV6-5|TRBJ1-2|.
TGTGCCAGCAGTTACTCACAGACAGGGCGGACGTATGGCTACACCTTC
CASSYSQTGRTYGYTF
>TRBD2|TRBV28|TRBJ2-3|.
TGTGCCAGCAGTCCTCTTAGCGGGAGGGCAGATACGCAGTATTTT
CASSPLSGRADTQYF
>TRBD1|TRBV27|TRBJ1-2|once
TGTGCCAGCAGGAAACAGGGGGCAAGCTATGGCTACACCTTC
CASRKQGASYGYTF
>TRBD2|TRBV12-5|TRBJ2-5|.
TGTGCTAGTGGTTTGGAGTTAGCGGGAGAAGAGACCCAGTACTTC
CASGLELAGEETQYF
>TRBD2|TRBV19|TRBJ2-7|.
TGTGCCAGTTCGACTAGCGGGAGCTCCTACGAGCAGTACTTC
CASSTSGSSYEQYF
>TRBD1|TRBV10-3|TRBJ2-7|.
TGTGCCATCAGTGATGGGACAGCCTCCTACGAGCAGTACTTC
CAISDGTASYEQYF
>.|TRBV23-1|TRBJ1-5|.
TGCGCCAGCAGTCCGAAACAGGAAATTGCGAAGAAAAGCAATCAGCCCCAGCATTTT
CASSPKQEIAKKSNQPQHF
>.|TRBV18|TRBJ2-7|.
TGTGCCAGCTCACCAGGGGACTTCGACGAGCAGTACTTC
CASSPGDFDEQYF
>.|TRBV7-2|TRBJ2-7|.
TGTGCCAGCAGCCCCGGAGGTGGGGTTTACGAGCAGTACTTC
CASSPGGGVYEQYF
>.|TRBV11-2|TRBJ2-7|.
TGTGCCAGCAGCTTAGAACTAGCAACCTACGAGCAGTACTTC
CASSLELATYEQYF
>.|TRBV11-1|TRBJ1-1|.
TGTGCCAGCAGCTTAAGTTCGGGGGACACTGAAGCTTTCTTT
CASSLSSGDTEAFF
>.|TRBV2|TRBJ1-5|.
TGTGCCAGCAGTTCTCAGGGAGGGCACCGTCAGCCCCAGCATTTT
CASSSQGGHRQPQHF
>TRBD2|TRBV27|TRBJ2-1|.
TGTGCCAGCAGTTTCGGAATGCGGGAGAGGGGCAATGAGCAGTTCTTC
CASSFGMRERGNEQFF
>TRBD2|TRBV7-6|TRBJ2-1|once
TGTGCCAGCAGCAAAGCGTCTAGCGGGAGGAATGAGCAGTTCTTC
CASSKASSGRNEQFF
>.|TRBV29-1|TRBJ2-5|.
TGCAGCGCGAAGAAATCCCCGGGTTGGGGAGAGACCCAGTACTTC
CSAKKSPGWGETQYF
>TRBD1|TRBV7-9|TRBJ2-3|.
TGTGCCAGCAGCCTTCGACAGGGCGGGTGGACAGATACGCAGTATTTT
CASSLRQGGWTDTQYF
>TRBD2|TRBV6-1|TRBJ2-1|.
TGTGCCAGCAGTGCCACTAGCGGGGCCGACTCCTACAATGAGCAGTTCTTC
CASSATSGADSYNEQFF
>TRBD2|TRBV28|TRBJ2-7|.
TGTGCCAGCAGTGGGGGGTATAGCGGGGCCGGCTACGAGCAGTACTTC
CASSGGYSGAGYEQYF
>.|TRBV27|TRBJ2-7|.
TGTGCCAGCAGCCCCCTGCCCCCGGACTACGAGCAGTACTTC
CASSPLPPDYEQYF
>.|TRBV5-8|TRBJ1-5|.
TGTGCCAGCAGCTCAGGGTATAGCAATCAGCCCCAGCATTTT
CASSSGYSNQPQHF
>.|TRBV7-2|TRBJ2-3|.
TGTGCCAGCAGCTTGAAACCGACAAGCTATCCTAGCACAGATACGCAGTATTTT
CASSLKPTSYPSTDTQYF
>.|TRBV18|TRBJ2-3|.
TGTGCCAGCTCACCCGATGGACCTAGCACAGATACGCAGTATTTT
CASSPDGPSTDTQYF
>.|TRBV14|TRBJ2-1|.
TGTGCCAGCAGCCAAGACTACGGAACCTTCCCAAATGAGCAGTTCTTC
CASSQDYGTFPNEQFF
>TRBD2|TRBV2|TRBJ2-2|once
TGTGCCAGCGGTGTACTAGCGGTGAACACCGGGGAGCTGTTTTTT
CASGVLAVNTGELFF
>.|TRBV10-3|TRBJ1-1|.
TGTGCCATCGGGAGGGAGCGGAACACTGAAGCTTTCTTT
CAIGRERNTEAFF
>.|TRBV25-1|TRBJ2-1|.
TGTGCCAGCAGTGAGCCGGGCCGCCAATACAATGAGCAGTTCTTC
CASSEPGRQYNEQFF
>.|TRBV11-3|TRBJ1-3|.
TGTGCCAGCAGCTTAGGAGGAAACACCATATATTTT
CASSLGGNTIYF
>.|TRBV2|TRBJ2-7|.
TGTGCCAGCAGTCAGAGCTTCTACGAGCAGTACTTC
CASSQSFYEQYF
>.|TRBV9|TRBJ1-2|once
TGTGCCAGCAGCCCTGCGGGCGGTTCGGCCTATGGCTACACCTTC
CASSPAGGSAYGYTF
>.|TRBV5-1|TRBJ2-7|.
TGCGCCAGCAGCTTCATGACAGGCCGGGACGAGCAGTACTTC
CASSFMTGRDEQYF
>.|TRBV19|TRBJ2-5|.
TGTGCCAGTAGTTTCGACAGTCAAGAGACCCAGTACTTC
CASSFDSQETQYF
>.|TRBV9|TRBJ2-4|.
TGTGCCAGCAGCTTCGACGAGCGGGACATTCAGTACTTC
CASSFDERDIQYF